This paragraph reports one T cell receptor (beta chain). This record comes from a study of blood T cell repertoires in COVID-19. Whole-study context: The United States, Italy and Spain supplied acute and convalescent COVID-19 samples.

As processed by the authors: Using reference gene primer amplification, nucleated cell counts were estimated. Assay used: immunoSEQ multiplex PCR; TCRdb lists only in-frame clones, some missing. The DNA gave D and trimming, while V, J and clone size come from that table. This sample yields roughly 38,000 clones, of which about 86% are seen a single time; 59% belongs to the top ten. Trimming took 1 base from V and 4 from J; bases not matched to a gene: 8. The CDR3 length is 18 residues. Per the germline V gene, CDR1 is MNHEY and CDR2 is SMNVEV (reference sequence). Sequencing was done on a sample of peripheral blood. The origin of this receptor is a man in his sixties or seventies with acute or convalescent COVID-19. The chain joins TRBV27 to TRBJ2-2; 11 nucleotides line up with TRBD1. DNA of the CDR3: TGTGCCAGCAGTTTATTTCGCCGGGACAGGGGGGCCACCGGGGAGCTGTTTTTT. Translation gives CASSLFRRDRGATGELFF.